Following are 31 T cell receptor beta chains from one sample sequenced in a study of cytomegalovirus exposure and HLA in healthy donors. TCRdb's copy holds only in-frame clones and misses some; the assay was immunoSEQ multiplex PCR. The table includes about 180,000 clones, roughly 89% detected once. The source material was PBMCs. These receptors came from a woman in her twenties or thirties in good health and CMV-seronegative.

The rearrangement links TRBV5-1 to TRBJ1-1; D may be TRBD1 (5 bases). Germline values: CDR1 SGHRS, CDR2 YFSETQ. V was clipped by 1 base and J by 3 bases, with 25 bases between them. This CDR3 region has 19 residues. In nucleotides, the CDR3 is TGCGCCAGCAGCTTGATTCGGCAGGGAACATCTCGGGCTCACACTGAAGCTTTCTTT. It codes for CASSLIRQGTSRAHTEAFF.

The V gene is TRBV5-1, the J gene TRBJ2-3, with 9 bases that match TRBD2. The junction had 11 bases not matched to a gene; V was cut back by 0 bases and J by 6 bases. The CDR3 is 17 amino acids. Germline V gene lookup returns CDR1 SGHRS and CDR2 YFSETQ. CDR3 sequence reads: CASSLEPAGGLLDTQYF. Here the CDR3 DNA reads TGCGCCAGCAGCTTGGAGCCAGCGGGGGGCCTCCTGGATACGCAGTATTTT.

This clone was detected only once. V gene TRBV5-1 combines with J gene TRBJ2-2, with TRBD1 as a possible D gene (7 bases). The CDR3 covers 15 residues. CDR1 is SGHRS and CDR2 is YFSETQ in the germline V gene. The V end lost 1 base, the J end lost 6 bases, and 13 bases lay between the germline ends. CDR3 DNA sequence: TGCGCCAGCAGCTTGTTGGGAGGACAGGCCGGGGAGCTGTTTTTT. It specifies CASSLLGGQAGELFF.

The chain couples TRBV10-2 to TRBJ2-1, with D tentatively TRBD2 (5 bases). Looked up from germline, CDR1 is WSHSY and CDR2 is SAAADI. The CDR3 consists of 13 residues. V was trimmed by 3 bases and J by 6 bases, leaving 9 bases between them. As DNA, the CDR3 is TGCGCCAGCAGTGATGAGGGTGGCAATGAGCAGTTCTTC. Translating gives CASSDEGGNEQFF.

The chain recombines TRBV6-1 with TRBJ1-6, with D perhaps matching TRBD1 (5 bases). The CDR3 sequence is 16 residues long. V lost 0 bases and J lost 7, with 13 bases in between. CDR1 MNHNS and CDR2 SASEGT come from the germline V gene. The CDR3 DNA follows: TGTGCCAGCAGTGAAGCGGGGCGGGGGGGGAATTCACCCCTCCACTTT. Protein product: CASSEAGRGGNSPLHF.

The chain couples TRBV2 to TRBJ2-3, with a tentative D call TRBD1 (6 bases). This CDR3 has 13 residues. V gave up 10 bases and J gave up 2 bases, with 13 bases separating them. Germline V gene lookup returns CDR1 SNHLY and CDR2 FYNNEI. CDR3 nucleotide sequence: TGTGCCATCATGGACAGTTACACAGATACGCAGTATTTT. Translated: CAIMDSYTDTQYF.

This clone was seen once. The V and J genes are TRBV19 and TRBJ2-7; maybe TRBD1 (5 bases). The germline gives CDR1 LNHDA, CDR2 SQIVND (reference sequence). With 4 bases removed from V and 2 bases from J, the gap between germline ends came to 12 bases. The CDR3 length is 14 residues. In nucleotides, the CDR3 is TGTGCCAGTAGTACAACCCTAGGGGCCTACGAGCAGTACTTC. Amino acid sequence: CASSTTLGAYEQYF.

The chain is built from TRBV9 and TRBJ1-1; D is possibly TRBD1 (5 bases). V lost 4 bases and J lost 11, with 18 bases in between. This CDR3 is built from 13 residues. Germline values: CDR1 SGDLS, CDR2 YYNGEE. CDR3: CASSPNGGLSAFF. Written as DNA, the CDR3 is TGTGCCAGCAGCCCCAATGGGGGACTCAGCGCTTTCTTT.

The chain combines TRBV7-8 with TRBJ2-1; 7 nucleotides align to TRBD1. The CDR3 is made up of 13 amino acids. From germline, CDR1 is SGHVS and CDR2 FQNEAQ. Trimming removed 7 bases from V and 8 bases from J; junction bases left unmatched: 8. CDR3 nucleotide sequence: TGTGCCAGCACCGCGACAGGGCTCCATGAGCAGTTCTTC. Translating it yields CASTATGLHEQFF. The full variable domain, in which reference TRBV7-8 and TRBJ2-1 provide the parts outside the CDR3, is GAGVSQSPRYKVAKRGQDVALRCDPISGHVSLFWYQQALGQGPEFLTYFQNEAQLDKSGLPSDRFFAERPEGSVSTLKIQRTQQEDSAVYLCASTATGLHEQFFGPGTRLTVL.

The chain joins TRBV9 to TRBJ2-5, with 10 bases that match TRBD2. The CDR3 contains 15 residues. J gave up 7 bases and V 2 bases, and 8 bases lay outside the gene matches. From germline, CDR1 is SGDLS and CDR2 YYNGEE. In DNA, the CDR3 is TGTGCCAGCAGCGTGACTAGCGGGTTCTGGGGGACCCAGTACTTC. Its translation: CASSVTSGFWGTQYF.

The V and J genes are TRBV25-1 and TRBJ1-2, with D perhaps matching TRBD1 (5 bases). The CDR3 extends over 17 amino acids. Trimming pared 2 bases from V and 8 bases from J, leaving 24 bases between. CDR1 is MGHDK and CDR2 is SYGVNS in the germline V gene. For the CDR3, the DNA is TGTGCCAGCAGTGAAAACGGGGGGGGACTGACGTTTTACGGCTACACCTTC. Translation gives CASSENGGGLTFYGYTF.

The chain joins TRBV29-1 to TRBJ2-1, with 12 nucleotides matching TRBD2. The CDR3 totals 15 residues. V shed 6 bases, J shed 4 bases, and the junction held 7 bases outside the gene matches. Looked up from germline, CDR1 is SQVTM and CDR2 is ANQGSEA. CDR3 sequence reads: CSVYGTSGFYNEQFF. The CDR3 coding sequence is TGCAGCGTCTACGGGACTAGCGGGTTTTACAATGAGCAGTTCTTC.

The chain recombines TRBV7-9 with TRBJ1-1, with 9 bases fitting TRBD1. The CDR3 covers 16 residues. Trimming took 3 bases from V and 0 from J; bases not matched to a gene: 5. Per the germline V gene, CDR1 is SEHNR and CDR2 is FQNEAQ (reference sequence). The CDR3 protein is CASSFGQGPMNTEAFF. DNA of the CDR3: TGTGCCAGCAGCTTTGGACAGGGGCCAATGAACACTGAAGCTTTCTTT.

The CDR3 region has the DNA TGCGCCAGCCAAGCTAGCGGATCCTACAATGAGCAGTTCTTC. Translation gives CASQASGSYNEQFF. V gene TRBV5-1 combines with J gene TRBJ2-1; 7 bases align to TRBD2. Germline CDR1 SGHRS, CDR2 YFSETQ. The CDR3 runs to 14 residues. The J segment lost 1 base and the V segment lost 7 bases, leaving 5 bases of the junction unmatched.

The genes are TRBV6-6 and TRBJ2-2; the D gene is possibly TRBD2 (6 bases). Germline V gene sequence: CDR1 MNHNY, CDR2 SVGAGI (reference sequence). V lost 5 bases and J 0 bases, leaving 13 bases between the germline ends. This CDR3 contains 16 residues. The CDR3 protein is CASSQPGLTNTGELFF. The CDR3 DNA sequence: TGTGCCAGCAGTCAACCGGGACTGACGAACACCGGGGAGCTGTTTTTT.

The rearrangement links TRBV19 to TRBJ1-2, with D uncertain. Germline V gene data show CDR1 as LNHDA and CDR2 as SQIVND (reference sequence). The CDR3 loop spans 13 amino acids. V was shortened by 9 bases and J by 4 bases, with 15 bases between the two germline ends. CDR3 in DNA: TGTGCCAGCAGCACCGGGAACCTCTATGGCTACACCTTC. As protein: CASSTGNLYGYTF.

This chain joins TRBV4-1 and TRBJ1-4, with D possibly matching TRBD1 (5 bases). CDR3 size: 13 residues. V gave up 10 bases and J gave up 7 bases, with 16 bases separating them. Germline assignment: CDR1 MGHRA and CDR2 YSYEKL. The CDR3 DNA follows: TGCGCCATCGCTCGAGGGGAGGGTGAAAAACTGTTTTTT. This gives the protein CAIARGEGEKLFF.

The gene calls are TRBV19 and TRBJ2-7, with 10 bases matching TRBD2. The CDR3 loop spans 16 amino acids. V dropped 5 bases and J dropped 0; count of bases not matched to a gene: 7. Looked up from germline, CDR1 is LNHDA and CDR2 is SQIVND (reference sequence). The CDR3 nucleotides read TGTGCCAGTAGTGGGGATAGCGGGGGGCCCTCCTACGAGCAGTACTTC. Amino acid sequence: CASSGDSGGPSYEQYF.

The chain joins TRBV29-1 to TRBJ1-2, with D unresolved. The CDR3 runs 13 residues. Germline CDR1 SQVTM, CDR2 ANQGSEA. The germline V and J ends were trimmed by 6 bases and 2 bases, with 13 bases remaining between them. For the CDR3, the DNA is TGCAGCGTAACCCAACAGTCCAACTATGGCTACACCTTC. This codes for CSVTQQSNYGYTF.

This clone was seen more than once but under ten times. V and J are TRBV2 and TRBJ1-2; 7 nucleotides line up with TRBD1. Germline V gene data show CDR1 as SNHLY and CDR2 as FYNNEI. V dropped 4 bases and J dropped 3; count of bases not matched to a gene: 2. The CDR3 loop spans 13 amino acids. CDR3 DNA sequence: TGTGCCAGCAGTGTGGGACAGCACTATGGCTACACCTTC. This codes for CASSVGQHYGYTF.

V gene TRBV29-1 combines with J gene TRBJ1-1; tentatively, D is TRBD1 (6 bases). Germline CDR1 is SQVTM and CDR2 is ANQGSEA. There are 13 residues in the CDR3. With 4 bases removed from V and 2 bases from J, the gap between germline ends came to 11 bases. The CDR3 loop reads CSVVRTVNTEAFF. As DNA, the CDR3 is TGCAGCGTTGTAAGGACAGTAAACACTGAAGCTTTCTTT.

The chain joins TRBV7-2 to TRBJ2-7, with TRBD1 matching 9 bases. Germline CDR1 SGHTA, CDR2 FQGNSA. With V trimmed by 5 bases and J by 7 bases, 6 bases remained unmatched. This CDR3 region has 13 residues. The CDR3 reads CASSVTGGLEQYF. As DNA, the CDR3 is TGTGCCAGCAGCGTGACAGGGGGACTTGAGCAGTACTTC.

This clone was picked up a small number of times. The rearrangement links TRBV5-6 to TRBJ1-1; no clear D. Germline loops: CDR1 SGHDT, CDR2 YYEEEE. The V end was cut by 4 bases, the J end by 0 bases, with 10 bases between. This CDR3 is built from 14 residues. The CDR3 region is CASSQDTLNTEAFF. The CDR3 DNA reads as TGTGCCAGCAGCCAAGACACACTGAACACTGAAGCTTTCTTT.

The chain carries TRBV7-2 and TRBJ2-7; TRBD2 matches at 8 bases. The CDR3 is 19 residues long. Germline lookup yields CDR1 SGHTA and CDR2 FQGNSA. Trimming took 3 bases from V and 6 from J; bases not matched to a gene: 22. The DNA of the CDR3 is TGTGCCAGCAGCTTTATCGGGCTGGATAAACGGGGGGGCGAATTCGAGCAGTACTTC. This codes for CASSFIGLDKRGGEFEQYF. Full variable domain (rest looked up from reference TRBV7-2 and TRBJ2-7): GAGVSQSPSNKVTEKGKDVELRCDPISGHTALYWYRQSLGQGLEFLIYFQGNSAPDKSGLPSDRFSAERTGGSVSTLTIQRTQQEDSAVYLCASSFIGLDKRGGEFEQYFGPGTRLTVT.

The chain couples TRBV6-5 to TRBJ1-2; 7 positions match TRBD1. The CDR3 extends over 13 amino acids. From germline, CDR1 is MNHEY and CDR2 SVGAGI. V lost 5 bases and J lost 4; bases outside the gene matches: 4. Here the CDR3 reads CASSRDSPYGYTF. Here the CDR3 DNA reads TGTGCCAGCAGTCGGGACAGCCCCTATGGCTACACCTTC.

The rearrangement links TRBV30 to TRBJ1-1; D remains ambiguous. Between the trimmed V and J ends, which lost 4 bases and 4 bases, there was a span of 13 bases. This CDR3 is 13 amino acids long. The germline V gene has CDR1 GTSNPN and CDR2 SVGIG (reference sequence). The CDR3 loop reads CAWMSRGVTEAFF. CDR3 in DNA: TGTGCCTGGATGTCCCGCGGGGTCACTGAAGCTTTCTTT.

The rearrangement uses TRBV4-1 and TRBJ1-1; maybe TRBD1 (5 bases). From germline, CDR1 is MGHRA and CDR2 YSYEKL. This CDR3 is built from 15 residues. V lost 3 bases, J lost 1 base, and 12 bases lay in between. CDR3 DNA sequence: TGCGCCAGCAGCCACGGGCAGGGTGGGAACACTGAAGCTTTCTTT. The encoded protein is CASSHGQGGNTEAFF.

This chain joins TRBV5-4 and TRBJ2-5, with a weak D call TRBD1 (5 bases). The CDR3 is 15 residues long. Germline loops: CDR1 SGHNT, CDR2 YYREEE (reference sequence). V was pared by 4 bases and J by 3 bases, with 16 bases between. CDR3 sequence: CASSVNLPGKETQYF. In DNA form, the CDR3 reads TGTGCCAGCAGCGTTAATTTGCCAGGGAAAGAGACCCAGTACTTC. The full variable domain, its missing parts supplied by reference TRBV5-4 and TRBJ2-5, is ETGVTQSPTHLIKTRGQQVTLRCSSQSGHNTVSWYQQALGQGPQFIFQYYREEENGRGNFPPRFSGLQFPNYSSELNVNALELDDSALYLCASSVNLPGKETQYFGPGTRLLVL.

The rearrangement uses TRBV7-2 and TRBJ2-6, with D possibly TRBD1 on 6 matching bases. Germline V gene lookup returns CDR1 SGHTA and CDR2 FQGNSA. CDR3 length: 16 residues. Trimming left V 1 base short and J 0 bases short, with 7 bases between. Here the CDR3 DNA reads TGTGCCAGCAGCTTAGGGACAGTCTCTGGGGCCAACGTCCTGACTTTC. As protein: CASSLGTVSGANVLTF. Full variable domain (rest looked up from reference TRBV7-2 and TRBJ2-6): GAGVSQSPSNKVTEKGKDVELRCDPISGHTALYWYRQSLGQGLEFLIYFQGNSAPDKSGLPSDRFSAERTGGSVSTLTIQRTQQEDSAVYLCASSLGTVSGANVLTFGAGSRLTVL.

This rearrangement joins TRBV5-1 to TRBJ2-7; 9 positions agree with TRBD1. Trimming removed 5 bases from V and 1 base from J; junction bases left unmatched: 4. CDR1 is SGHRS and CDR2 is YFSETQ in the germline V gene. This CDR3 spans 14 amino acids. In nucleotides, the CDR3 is TGCGCCAGCAGAAGACAGGGGGGGTCCTACGAGCAGTACTTC. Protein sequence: CASRRQGGSYEQYF.

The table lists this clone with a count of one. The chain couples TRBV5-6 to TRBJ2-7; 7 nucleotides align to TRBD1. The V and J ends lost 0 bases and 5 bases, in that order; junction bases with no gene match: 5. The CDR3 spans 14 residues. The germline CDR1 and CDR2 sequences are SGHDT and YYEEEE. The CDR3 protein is CASSLVPGGDEQYF. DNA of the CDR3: TGTGCCAGCAGCTTGGTCCCAGGGGGAGACGAGCAGTACTTC. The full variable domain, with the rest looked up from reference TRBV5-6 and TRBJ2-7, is DAGVTQSPTHLIKTRGQQVTLRCSPKSGHDTVSWYQQALGQGPQFIFQYYEEEERQRGNFPDRFSGHQFPNYSSELNVNALLLGDSALYLCASSLVPGGDEQYFGPGTRLTVT.